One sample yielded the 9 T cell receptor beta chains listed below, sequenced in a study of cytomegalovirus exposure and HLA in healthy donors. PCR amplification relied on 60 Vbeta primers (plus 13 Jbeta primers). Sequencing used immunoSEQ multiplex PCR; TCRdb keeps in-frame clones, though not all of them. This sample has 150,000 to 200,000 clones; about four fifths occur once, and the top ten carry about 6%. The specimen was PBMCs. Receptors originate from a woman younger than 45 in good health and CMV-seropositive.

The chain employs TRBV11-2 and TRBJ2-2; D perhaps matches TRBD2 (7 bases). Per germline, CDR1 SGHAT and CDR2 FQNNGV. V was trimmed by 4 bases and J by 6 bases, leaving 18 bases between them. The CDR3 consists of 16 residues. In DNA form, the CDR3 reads TGTGCCAGCAGCTCCAGGAGGGGGGGCGCGGCCGGGGAGCTGTTTTTT. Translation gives CASSSRRGGAAGELFF.

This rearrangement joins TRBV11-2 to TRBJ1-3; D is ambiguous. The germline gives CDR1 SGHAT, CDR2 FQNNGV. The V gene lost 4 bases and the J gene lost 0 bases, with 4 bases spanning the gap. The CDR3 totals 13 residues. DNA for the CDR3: TGTGCCAGCAGCTCCTCCTCTGGAAACACCATATATTTT. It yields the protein CASSSSSGNTIYF.

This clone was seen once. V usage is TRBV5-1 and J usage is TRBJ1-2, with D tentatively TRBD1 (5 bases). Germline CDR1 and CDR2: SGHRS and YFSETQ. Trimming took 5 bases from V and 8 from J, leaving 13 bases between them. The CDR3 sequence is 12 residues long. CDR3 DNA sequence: TGCGCCAGCAGGACAGTTGGCCGGGGCTACACCTTC. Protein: CASRTVGRGYTF.

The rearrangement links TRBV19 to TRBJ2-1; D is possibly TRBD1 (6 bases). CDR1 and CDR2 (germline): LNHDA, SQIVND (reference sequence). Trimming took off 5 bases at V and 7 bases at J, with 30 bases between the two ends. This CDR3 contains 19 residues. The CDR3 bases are TGTGCCAGTAGTCCGCTCTCTACGAACACAGGGTGGTTGAGGAATGAGCAGTTCTTC. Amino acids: CASSPLSTNTGWLRNEQFF.

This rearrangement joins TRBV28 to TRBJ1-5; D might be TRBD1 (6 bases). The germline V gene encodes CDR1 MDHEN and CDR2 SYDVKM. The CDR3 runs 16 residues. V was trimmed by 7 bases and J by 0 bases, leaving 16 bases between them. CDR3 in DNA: TGTGCCAGCATCCTTGAAGGGGGTTATAGCAATCAGCCCCAGCATTTT. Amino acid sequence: CASILEGGYSNQPQHF.

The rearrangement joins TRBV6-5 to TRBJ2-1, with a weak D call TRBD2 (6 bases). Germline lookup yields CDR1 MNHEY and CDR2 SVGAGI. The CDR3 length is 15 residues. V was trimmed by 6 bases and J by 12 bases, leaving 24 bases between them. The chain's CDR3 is CASRSSSGTALGQFF. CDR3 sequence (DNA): TGTGCCAGCAGGTCGAGTTCCGGGACTGCCCTTGGGCAGTTCTTC.

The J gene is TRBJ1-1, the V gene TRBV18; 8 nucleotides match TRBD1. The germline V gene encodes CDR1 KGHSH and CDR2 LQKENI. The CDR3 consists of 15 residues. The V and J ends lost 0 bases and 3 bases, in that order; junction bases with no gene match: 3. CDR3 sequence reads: CASSPPNRGDTEAFF. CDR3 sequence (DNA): TGTGCCAGCTCACCACCTAACAGGGGGGACACTGAAGCTTTCTTT.

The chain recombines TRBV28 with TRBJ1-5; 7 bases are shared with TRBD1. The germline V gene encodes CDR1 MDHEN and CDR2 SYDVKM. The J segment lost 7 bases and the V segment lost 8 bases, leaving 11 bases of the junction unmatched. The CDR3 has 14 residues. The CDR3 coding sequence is TGTGCCAGCGGGGATCGACAGGGTCACCAGCCCCAGCATTTT. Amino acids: CASGDRQGHQPQHF.

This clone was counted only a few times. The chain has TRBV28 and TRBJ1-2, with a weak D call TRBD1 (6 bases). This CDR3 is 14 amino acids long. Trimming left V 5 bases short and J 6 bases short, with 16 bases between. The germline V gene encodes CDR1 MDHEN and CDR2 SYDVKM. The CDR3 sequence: CASSQTGHRDGYTF. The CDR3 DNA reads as TGTGCCAGCAGTCAGACAGGTCACAGGGATGGCTACACCTTC.